This T cell receptor (beta chain) was sequenced during a study of T-cell memory formation after mild COVID-19. Study context: For the most part, TCR clusters were specific to one donor.

Each CDR3 protein gets one entry after TCRdb re-called the 5' RACE reads with MiXCR. The data hold about 440,000 distinct CDR3 sequences, with 20% observed a single time. Worth noting for this clonotype: Its cognate antigen is unknown.

General study results and limits: A second wave expanding day 15 to 37 was CD4+-biased; contracting clones were balanced. Some clones that responded were present in memory (sampled pre-infection), which suggests cross-reactive memory joined.

The CDR3 totals 16 residues. CDR1 and CDR2 from the germline V gene are LNHDA and SQIVND (reference sequence). Trimming at V came to 2 bases and at J to 9 bases, leaving 13 bases not matched to a gene. The sample taken for sequencing was PBMCs or a T cell subset sorted from them (not recorded which). The TCR was taken from an adult woman who had mild COVID-19 (a few samples of this study predate the infection). Cell type and time point are not known. The V and J genes are TRBV19 and TRBJ1-5, with TRBD1 identical over 7 bases. CDR3 residues: CASSIKGTVIFLPQHF. For the CDR3, the DNA is TGTGCCAGTAGTATAAAAGGGACAGTGATTTTTCTGCCCCAGCATTTT.